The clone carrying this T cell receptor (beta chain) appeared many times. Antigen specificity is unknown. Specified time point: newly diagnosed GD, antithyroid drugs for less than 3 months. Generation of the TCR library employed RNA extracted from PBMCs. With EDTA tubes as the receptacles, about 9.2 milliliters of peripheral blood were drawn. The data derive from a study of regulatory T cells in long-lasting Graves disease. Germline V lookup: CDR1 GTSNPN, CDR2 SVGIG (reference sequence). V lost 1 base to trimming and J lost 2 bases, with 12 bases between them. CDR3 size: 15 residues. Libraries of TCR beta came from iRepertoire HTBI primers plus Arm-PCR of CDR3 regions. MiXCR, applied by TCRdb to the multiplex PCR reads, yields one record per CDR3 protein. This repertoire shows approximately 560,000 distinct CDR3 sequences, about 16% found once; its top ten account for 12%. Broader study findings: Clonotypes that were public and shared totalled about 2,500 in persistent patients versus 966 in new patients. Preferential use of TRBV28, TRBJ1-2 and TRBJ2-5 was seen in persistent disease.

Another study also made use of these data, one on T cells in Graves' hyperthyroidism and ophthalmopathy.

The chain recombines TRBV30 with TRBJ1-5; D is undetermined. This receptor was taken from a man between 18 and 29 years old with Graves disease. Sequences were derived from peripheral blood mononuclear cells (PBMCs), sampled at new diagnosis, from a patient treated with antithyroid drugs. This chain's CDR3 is CAWSAEEYGNQPQHF. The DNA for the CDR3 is TGTGCCTGGAGTGCAGAGGAGTACGGCAATCAGCCCCAGCATTTT.